Listed below are T cell receptor beta chains from one sample, sequenced in a study of blood T cell repertoires in COVID-19. Sequenced by immunoSEQ multiplex PCR; TCRdb stores in-frame clones only, minus some. The top ten clones hold approximately 3.5% of a sample with 150,000 to 200,000 clones, around nine tenths of them seen once. The sequenced material came from peripheral blood. The receptors were sampled from a man between 65 and 85 years old with acute or convalescent COVID-19. CDR3s leave out the opening cysteine and the closing phenylalanine or tryptophan.

TRBV6-6,TRBJ2-7,ASSPGLRSSYEQY
TRBV12-3/TRBV12-4,TRBJ1-4,ASRLSGGEKLF
TRBV6-5,TRBJ1-1,AIKPVWGGTEAF
TRBV28,TRBJ2-5,ASSLVPGTGQETQY
TRBV14,TRBJ1-5,ASSQTGYGNQPQH
TRBV5-1,TRBJ1-1,ASSSGGGGTEAF
TRBV7-9,TRBJ1-6,ASSLLSSPLH
TRBV5-4,TRBJ2-3,ASSSRLAGSTDTQY
TRBV6-2/TRBV6-3,TRBJ1-5,ASSSGGVRS
TRBV3-1/TRBV3-2,TRBJ2-1,ASSQRGGAPNNEQF
TRBV18,TRBJ1-2,ASSSTGGGAGYGYT
TRBV28,TRBJ2-1,ASSPRGSGGPKGEQF
TRBV15,TRBJ1-2,ATSREPITGTYGYT
TRBV19,TRBJ1-4,ASSINRGGKLF
TRBV28,TRBJ2-2,ASSFSRSPTGELF
TRBV13,TRBJ2-3,ASSSRLAGGQDTQY
TRBV9,TRBJ2-1,ASSASGSSYNEQF
TRBV4-3,TRBJ1-6,ASSQELAGGGWSSYNSPLH
TRBV27,TRBJ1-5,ASSSAGTGKRPQH
TRBV10-3,TRBJ2-7,ATTGEGAYEQY
TRBV2,TRBJ2-1,ASSETRTVHNEQF
TRBV4-1,TRBJ1-4,ASSQALLGGGEKLF
TRBV12-5,TRBJ2-1,ASEPSGFTYNEQF
TRBV2,TRBJ2-7,ASRGLAAAYEQY
TRBV19,TRBJ1-6,ASSMRFEQGDNSPLH
TRBV2,TRBJ2-5,ASSSTARGETQY
TRBV28,TRBJ2-3,ASSLPLGGGELSSTDTQY
TRBV28,TRBJ2-7,ASSSIGVVRDEQY
TRBV19,TRBJ1-2,ASSSRGNYGYT
TRBV9,TRBJ1-3,ASSVEAPGSGNTIY
TRBV10-3,TRBJ2-1,AISGGQGNNEQF
TRBV5-4,TRBJ2-7,ASSSGQRRNEQY
TRBV30,TRBJ1-6,ARGTGASSYNSPLH
TRBV24-1,TRBJ2-3,ATSLPGTGEFTVTDTQY
TRBV30,TRBJ1-1,AWRAGQGWSEAF
TRBV18,TRBJ1-4,ASSPPGQGNEKLF
TRBV18,TRBJ2-3,ASSPGLQDTQY
TRBV5-1,TRBJ2-3,ASSLASGSSASTDTQY
TRBV5-1,TRBJ1-2,ASSWQGTGDGYT
TRBV15,TRBJ1-1,ATSRDPTVPSTEAF
TRBV4-1,TRBJ1-6,ASSRETGDYNSPLH
TRBV7-8,TRBJ2-3,ASSRAASGEGTDTQY
TRBV6-5,TRBJ2-5,ASSLGLAGVETQY
TRBV6-2/TRBV6-3,TRBJ2-3,ASSPTLAGGFTDTQY
TRBV9,TRBJ2-4,ASSVGQGRVIQY
TRBV5-1,TRBJ2-1,ASSLGRGYNEQF
TRBV10-3,TRBJ2-6,AISGGGSGANVLT
TRBV27,TRBJ2-7,ATRRGTPFSYEQY
TRBV6-5,TRBJ1-3,ASSLEEYGNTIY
TRBV6-5,TRBJ2-3,ASSLRLTDTQY
TRBV6-6,TRBJ2-1,ASSYPAGSDNEQF
TRBV5-1,TRBJ2-3,ASSRGPPEDTQY
TRBV6-5,TRBJ2-7,ASSDGGISYEQY
TRBV4-1,TRBJ1-2,ASSREGQGSYGYT
TRBV7-8,TRBJ1-1,ASSDRTENTEAF
TRBV3-1/TRBV3-2,TRBJ1-2,ASSQDSAGYGYT
TRBV7-9,TRBJ1-1,ASSIDTNTEAF
TRBV2,TRBJ2-5,ASSPEETQY